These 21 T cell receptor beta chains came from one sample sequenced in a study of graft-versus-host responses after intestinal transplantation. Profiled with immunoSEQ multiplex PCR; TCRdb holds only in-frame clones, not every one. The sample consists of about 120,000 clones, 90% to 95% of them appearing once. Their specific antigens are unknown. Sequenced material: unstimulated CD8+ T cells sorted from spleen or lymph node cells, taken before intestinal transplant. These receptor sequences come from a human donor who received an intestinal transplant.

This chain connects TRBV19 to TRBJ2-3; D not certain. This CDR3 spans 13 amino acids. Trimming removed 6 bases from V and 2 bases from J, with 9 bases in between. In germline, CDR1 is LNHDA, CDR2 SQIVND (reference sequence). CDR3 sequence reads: CASSLGYTDTQYF. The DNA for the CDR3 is TGTGCCAGTAGCCTAGGCTACACAGATACGCAGTATTTT.

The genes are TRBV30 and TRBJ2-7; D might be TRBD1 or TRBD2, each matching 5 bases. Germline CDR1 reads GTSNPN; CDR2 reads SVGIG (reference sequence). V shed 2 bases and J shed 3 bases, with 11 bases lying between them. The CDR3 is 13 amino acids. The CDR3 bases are TGTGCCTGGAGTTCCCGGGGCAGCTACGAGCAGTACTTC. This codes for CAWSSRGSYEQYF.

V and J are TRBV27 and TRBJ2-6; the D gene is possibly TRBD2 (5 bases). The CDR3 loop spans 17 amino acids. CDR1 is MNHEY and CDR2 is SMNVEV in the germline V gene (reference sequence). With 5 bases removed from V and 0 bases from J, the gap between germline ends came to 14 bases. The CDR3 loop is CASSRQDGLSGANVLTF. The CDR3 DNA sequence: TGTGCCAGCAGTCGCCAGGACGGACTCTCTGGGGCCAACGTCCTGACTTTC.

CDR3 sequence reads: CASSYPPAGSGYEQYF. The CDR3 nucleotides read TGTGCCAGCAGCTACCCCCCGGCAGGGAGCGGCTACGAGCAGTACTTC. This chain links TRBV28 with TRBJ2-7; D tentatively fits TRBD1 or TRBD2 (5 bases each). There are 16 residues in the CDR3. Trimming stripped 6 bases from V and 3 bases from J, with 21 bases between. Germline CDR1 and CDR2: MDHEN and SYDVKM.

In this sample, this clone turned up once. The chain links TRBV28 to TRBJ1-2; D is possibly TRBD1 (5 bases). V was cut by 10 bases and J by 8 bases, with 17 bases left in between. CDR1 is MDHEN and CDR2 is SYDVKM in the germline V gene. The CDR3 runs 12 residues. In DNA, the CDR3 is TGTGCCACCTCAGGGCGAGGTCCGGGCTACACCTTC. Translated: CATSGRGPGYTF.

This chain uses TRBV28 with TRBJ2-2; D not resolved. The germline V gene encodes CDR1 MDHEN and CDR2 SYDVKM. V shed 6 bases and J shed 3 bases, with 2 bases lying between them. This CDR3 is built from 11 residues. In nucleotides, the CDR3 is TGTGCCAGCAGATACACCGGGGAGCTGTTTTTT. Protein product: CASRYTGELFF.

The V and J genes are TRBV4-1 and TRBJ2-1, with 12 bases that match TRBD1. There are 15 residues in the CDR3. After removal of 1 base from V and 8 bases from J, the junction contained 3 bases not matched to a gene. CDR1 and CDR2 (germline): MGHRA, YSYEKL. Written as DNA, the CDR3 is TGCGCCAGCAGCCAAGGGGACAGGGGGCGGGATGAGCAGTTCTTC. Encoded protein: CASSQGDRGRDEQFF.

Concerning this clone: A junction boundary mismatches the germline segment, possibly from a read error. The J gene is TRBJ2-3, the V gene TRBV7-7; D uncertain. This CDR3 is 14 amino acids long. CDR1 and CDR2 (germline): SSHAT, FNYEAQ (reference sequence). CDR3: CASSSSTQTDTQYF. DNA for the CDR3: TGTGCTAGCAGCTCCTCGACTCAGACAGATACGCAGTATTTT.

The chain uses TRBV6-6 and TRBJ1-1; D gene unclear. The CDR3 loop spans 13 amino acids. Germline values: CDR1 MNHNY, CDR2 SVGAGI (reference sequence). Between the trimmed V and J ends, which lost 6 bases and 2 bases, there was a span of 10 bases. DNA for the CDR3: TGTGCCAGCAGCCAAGTATTCAACACTGAAGCTTTCTTT. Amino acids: CASSQVFNTEAFF.

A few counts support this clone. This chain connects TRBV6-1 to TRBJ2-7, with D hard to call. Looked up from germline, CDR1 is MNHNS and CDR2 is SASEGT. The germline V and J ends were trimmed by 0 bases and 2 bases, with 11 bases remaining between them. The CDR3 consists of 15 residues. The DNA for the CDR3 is TGTGCCAGCAGTGAAGCGTGGGCCAGAGCCTACGAGCAGTACTTC. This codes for CASSEAWARAYEQYF.

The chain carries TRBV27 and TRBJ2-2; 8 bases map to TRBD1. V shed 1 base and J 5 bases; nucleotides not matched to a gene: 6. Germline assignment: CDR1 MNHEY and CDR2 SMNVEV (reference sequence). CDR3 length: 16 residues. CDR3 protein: CASSLLGRDRTGELFF. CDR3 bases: TGTGCCAGCAGTTTATTAGGCAGGGACAGGACCGGGGAGCTGTTTTTT.

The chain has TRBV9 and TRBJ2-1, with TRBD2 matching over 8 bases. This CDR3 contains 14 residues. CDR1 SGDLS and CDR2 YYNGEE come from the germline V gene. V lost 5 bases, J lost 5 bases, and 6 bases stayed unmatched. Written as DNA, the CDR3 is TGTGCCAGCAGTCCCGGGACTAGGGACAATGAGCAGTTCTTC. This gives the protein CASSPGTRDNEQFF. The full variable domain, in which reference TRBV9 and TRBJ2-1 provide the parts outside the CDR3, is DSGVTQTPKHLITATGQRVTLRCSPRSGDLSVYWYQQSLDQGLQFLIQYYNGEERAKGNILERFSAQQFPDLHSELNLSSLELGDSALYFCASSPGTRDNEQFFGPGTRLTVL.

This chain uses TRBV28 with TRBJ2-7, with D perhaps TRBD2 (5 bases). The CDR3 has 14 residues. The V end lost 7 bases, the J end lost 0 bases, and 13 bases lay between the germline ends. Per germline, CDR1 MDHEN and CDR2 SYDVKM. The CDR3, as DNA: TGTGCCAGCAAGGGAGCGCCTGACTCCTACGAGCAGTACTTC. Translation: CASKGAPDSYEQYF.

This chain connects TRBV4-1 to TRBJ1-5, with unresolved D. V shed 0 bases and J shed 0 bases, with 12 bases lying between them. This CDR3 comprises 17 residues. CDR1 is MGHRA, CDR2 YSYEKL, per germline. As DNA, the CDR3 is TGCGCCAGCAGCCAAGAGGGTGCAGATCTTAGCAATCAGCCCCAGCATTTT. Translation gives CASSQEGADLSNQPQHF.

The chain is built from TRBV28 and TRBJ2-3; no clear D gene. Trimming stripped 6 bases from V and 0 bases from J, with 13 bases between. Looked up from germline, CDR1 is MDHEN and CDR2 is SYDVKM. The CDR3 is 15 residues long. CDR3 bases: TGTGCCAGCAGCCCGAGTCCACTTAGCACAGATACGCAGTATTTT. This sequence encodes CASSPSPLSTDTQYF.

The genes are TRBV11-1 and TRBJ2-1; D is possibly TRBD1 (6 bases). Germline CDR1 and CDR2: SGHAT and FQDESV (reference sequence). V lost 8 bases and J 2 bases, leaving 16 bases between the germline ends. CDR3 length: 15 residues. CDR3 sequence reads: CASGPTGFAYNEQFF. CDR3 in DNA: TGTGCCAGCGGTCCTACAGGGTTCGCCTACAATGAGCAGTTCTTC. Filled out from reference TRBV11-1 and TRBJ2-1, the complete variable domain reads EAEVAQSPRYKITEKSQAVAFWCDPISGHATLYWYRQILGQGPELLVQFQDESVVDDSQLPKDRFSAERLKGVDSTLKIQPAELGDSAMYLCASGPTGFAYNEQFFGPGTRLTVL.

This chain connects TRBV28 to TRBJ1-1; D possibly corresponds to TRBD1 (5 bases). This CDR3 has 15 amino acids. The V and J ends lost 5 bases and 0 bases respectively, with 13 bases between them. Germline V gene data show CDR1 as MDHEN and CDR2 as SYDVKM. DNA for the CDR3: TGTGCCAGCAGTCCCGATTGGGGGATGAACACTGAAGCTTTCTTT. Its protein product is CASSPDWGMNTEAFF.

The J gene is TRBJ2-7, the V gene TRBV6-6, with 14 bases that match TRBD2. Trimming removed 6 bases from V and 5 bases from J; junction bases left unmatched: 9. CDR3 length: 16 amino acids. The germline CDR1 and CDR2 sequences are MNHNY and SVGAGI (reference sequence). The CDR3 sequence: CASSSSQTSGRDEQYF. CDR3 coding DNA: TGTGCCAGCAGCTCCTCCCAGACTAGCGGGAGGGACGAGCAGTACTTC.

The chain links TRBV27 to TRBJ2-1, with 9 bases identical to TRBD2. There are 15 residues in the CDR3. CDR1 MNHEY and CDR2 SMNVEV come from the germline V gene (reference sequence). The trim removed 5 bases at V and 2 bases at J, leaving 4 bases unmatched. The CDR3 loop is CASSLSGSTYNEQFF. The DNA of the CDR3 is TGTGCCAGCAGTCTTAGCGGGAGCACCTACAATGAGCAGTTCTTC.

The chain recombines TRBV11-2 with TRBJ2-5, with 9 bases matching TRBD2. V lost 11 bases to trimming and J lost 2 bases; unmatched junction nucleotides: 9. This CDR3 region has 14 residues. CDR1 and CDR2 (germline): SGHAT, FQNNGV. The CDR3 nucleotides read TGTGCCTGTTACTCTAGCGGGATTCAAGAGACCCAGTACTTC. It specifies CACYSSGIQETQYF. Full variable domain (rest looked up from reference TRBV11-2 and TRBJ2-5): EAGVAQSPRYKIIEKRQSVAFWCNPISGHATLYWYQQILGQGPKLLIQFQNNGVVDDSQLPKDRFSAERLKGVDSTLKIQPAKLEDSAVYLCACYSSGIQETQYFGPGTRLLVL.

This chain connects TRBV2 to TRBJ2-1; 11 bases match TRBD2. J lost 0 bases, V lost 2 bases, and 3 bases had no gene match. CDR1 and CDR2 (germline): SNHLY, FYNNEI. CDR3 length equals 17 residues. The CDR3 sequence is CASSELAGGRSYNEQFF. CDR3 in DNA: TGTGCCAGCAGTGAACTAGCGGGAGGCCGCTCCTACAATGAGCAGTTCTTC.